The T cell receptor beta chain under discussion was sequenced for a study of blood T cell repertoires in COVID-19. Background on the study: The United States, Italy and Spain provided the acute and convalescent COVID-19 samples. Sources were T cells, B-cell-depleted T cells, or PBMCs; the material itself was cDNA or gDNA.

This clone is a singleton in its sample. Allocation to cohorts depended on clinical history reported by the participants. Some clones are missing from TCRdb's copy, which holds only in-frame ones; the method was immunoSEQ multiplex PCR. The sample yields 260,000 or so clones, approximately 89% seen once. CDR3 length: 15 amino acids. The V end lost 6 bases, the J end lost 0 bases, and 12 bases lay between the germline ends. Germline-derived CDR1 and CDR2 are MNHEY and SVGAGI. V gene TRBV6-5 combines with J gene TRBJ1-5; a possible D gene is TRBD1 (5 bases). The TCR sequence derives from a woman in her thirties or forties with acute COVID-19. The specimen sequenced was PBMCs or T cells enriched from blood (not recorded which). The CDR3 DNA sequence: TGTGCCAGCAGGGAGGGACGGTATAGCAATCAGCCCCAGCATTTT. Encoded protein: CASREGRYSNQPQHF.